Listed here are 7 T cell receptor beta chains from one sample, sequenced in a study of blood T cell repertoires in COVID-19. Libraries were prepared by immunoSEQ multiplex PCR; TCRdb keeps only in-frame clonotypes and omits some of them. The sample records roughly 160,000 clones, roughly 84% being singletons. Sequencing input: peripheral blood. These receptors were collected from a woman aged 55-70 years with acute or convalescent COVID-19.

This clone was found a few times. The CDR3 region has the DNA TGTGCCAGCTCCTCGGGACAGATCCCCAATCAGCCCCAGCATTTT. Translation gives CASSSGQIPNQPQHF. This sequence joins TRBV18 and TRBJ1-5; TRBD1 matches at 7 bases. This CDR3 region has 15 residues. CDR1 and CDR2 (germline): KGHSH, LQKENI. J lost 3 bases, V lost 6 bases, and 8 bases had no gene match.

This clone has just one count. This sequence joins TRBV5-1 and TRBJ1-2, with D possibly matching TRBD1 (6 bases). There are 13 residues in the CDR3. V was cut by 5 bases and J by 4 bases, with 12 bases left in between. The germline gives CDR1 SGHRS, CDR2 YFSETQ. The CDR3 nucleotides are TGCGCCAGCAGAGGGGACACTTCCTATGGCTACACCTTC. This gives the protein CASRGDTSYGYTF.

The chain links TRBV7-9 to TRBJ2-3; 8 bases are shared with TRBD2. Trimming removed 5 bases from V and 3 bases from J; junction bases left unmatched: 10. This CDR3 has 16 amino acids. Germline assignment: CDR1 SEHNR and CDR2 FQNEAQ (reference sequence). The CDR3: CASSRFGAGETDTQYF. As DNA, the CDR3 is TGTGCCAGCAGCCGCTTCGGAGCGGGGGAAACAGATACGCAGTATTTT.

This clone was recorded a few times. The genes are TRBV7-2 and TRBJ2-7; 10 bases map to TRBD2. V shed 1 base and J 0 bases; nucleotides not matched to a gene: 0. The CDR3 spans 15 residues. Germline V gene sequence: CDR1 SGHTA, CDR2 FQGNSA. Here the CDR3 reads CASSLERGGSYEQYF. The CDR3 DNA reads TGTGCCAGCAGCTTAGAGCGGGGGGGCTCCTACGAGCAGTACTTC.

V gene TRBV18 combines with J gene TRBJ1-1; no clear D gene. V lost 6 bases to trimming and J lost 1 base, with 15 bases between them. The CDR3 totals 15 residues. CDR1 and CDR2 from the germline V gene are KGHSH and LQKENI. The CDR3, as DNA: TGTGCCAGCTCTCCCCCCGGGGTACCGAACACTGAAGCTTTCTTT. Amino acid sequence: CASSPPGVPNTEAFF.

V usage is TRBV2 and J usage is TRBJ1-2; 9 nucleotides line up with TRBD1. Germline V lookup: CDR1 SNHLY, CDR2 FYNNEI. This CDR3 region has 12 residues. V lost 11 bases to trimming and J lost 2 bases; unmatched junction nucleotides: 3. The CDR3 loop is CAEGQGNYGYTF. In DNA, the CDR3 is TGTGCCGAAGGACAGGGGAACTATGGCTACACCTTC.

The V and J genes are TRBV7-3 and TRBJ2-5, with TRBD1 matching 9 bases. This CDR3 region has 15 residues. Germline CDR1 is SGHTA and CDR2 is FQGTGA. The trim removed 2 bases at V and 5 bases at J, leaving 6 bases unmatched. CDR3 nucleotides: TGTGCCAGCAGCTTAGGGGACAGGGCTTCGGAGACCCAGTACTTC. Encoded protein: CASSLGDRASETQYF.